This T cell receptor beta chain was found in a study of T cell repertoires in cytomegalovirus infection. Study details: Selected CMV epitopes included recently identified HLA-C-restricted ones as well as well-studied HLA-B-restricted ones. TCR beta signatures that were public indicated CMV infection and matching HLA type.

TCRdb used MiXCR to reprocess the reads, holding one entry per CDR3 protein. Altogether 700,000 to 900,000 distinct CDR3 sequences are present, 29% being singletons, with the ten largest covering less than 15%. A note on this clonotype: Its antigen remains unidentified. A much larger clonotype is one base distant, so this may be a read error.

There are 13 residues in the CDR3. Germline CDR1 and CDR2: SEHNR and FQNEAQ (reference sequence). The chain has TRBV7-9 and TRBJ2-1, with D perhaps TRBD2 (6 bases). The sequencing used cultured CD8+ T cells from PBMCs, collected from culture after CMV antigen stimulation. The source is a human donor in good health (CMV status not recorded). Some clones in this sample may be carry-over from other donors' samples. The CDR3 coding sequence is TGTACCAGCAGCTTAGCGGAGGGGTTTGAGCAGTTCTTC. Translated, it gives CTSSLAEGFEQFF.